The rows below give T cell receptor beta chains drawn from one sample of a study of T cell changes during pregnancy in multiple sclerosis. Produced via immunoSEQ multiplex PCR; TCRdb's table is partial and in-frame only. The data hold approximately 40,000 clones, with 88% observed a single time. The input for sequencing was CD4+ T cells from peripheral blood mononuclear cells, taken in the first trimester of pregnancy. These receptor sequences come from a female donor with multiple sclerosis, enrolled in a pregnancy study. The CDR3 runs from the conserved cysteine through the conserved F or W. Fields, in order: clone size, V gene, J gene, D gene, CDR3 protein, CDR3 DNA. D genes are given only for firm matches. Rows give clone size only sometimes, using once, few, many, or a class for an expanded clone.

size: NA
V: TRBV9
J: TRBJ1-2
D: TRBD1
CDR3: CASNGQGKYYGYTF
DNA: TGTGCCAGCAACGGACAGGGAAAATATTATGGCTACACCTTC

size: NA
V: TRBV5-4
J: TRBJ1-1
D: NA
CDR3: CASSFRGRSTEAFF
DNA: TGTGCCAGCAGCTTCCGGGGGAGAAGCACTGAAGCTTTCTTT

size: NA
V: TRBV15
J: TRBJ2-3
D: NA
CDR3: CATSSSGTSQYF
DNA: TGTGCCACCAGCAGCTCCGGGACATCGCAGTATTTT

size: NA
V: TRBV4-1
J: TRBJ2-2
D: NA
CDR3: CASSQSYGSPPTELFF
DNA: TGCGCCAGCAGCCAGTCTTACGGGTCCCCACCTACGGAGCTGTTTTTT

size: NA
V: TRBV11-1
J: TRBJ2-3
D: TRBD1
CDR3: CASSSGTGASTDTQYF
DNA: TGTGCCAGCAGCTCCGGGACAGGCGCTAGCACAGATACGCAGTATTTT

size: NA
V: TRBV7-6
J: TRBJ1-6
D: NA
CDR3: CASSSGPILNSPLHF
DNA: TGTGCCAGCAGCTCAGGGCCGATTCTTAATTCACCCCTCCACTTT

size: once
V: TRBV19
J: TRBJ1-1
D: NA
CDR3: CASMEQLNTEAFF
DNA: TGTGCCAGTATGGAACAGCTGAACACTGAAGCTTTCTTT

size: NA
V: TRBV15
J: TRBJ1-4
D: NA
CDR3: CATSRVGLKEKLFF
DNA: TGTGCCACCAGCAGAGTCGGGTTAAAGGAAAAACTGTTTTTT

size: NA
V: TRBV30
J: TRBJ1-4
D: NA
CDR3: CAWSVQGGINEKLFF
DNA: TGTGCCTGGAGTGTACAAGGCGGAATTAATGAAAAACTGTTTTTT

size: NA
V: TRBV7-2
J: TRBJ2-7
D: TRBD2
CDR3: CASSFGTSGGGEQYF
DNA: TGTGCCAGCAGCTTCGGGACTAGCGGGGGGGGTGAGCAGTACTTC

size: NA
V: TRBV19
J: TRBJ2-1
D: NA
CDR3: CASSNLRLVRLTEQFF
DNA: TGTGCCAGTAGTAACCTCAGACTAGTCCGTCTGACTGAGCAGTTCTTC

size: NA
V: TRBV19
J: TRBJ2-1
D: TRBD2
CDR3: CASSIIAGGPGEQFF
DNA: TGTGCCAGTAGTATAATAGCGGGAGGGCCGGGTGAGCAGTTCTTC

size: NA
V: TRBV15
J: TRBJ2-7
D: TRBD1
CDR3: CATNREGTDYEQYF
DNA: TGTGCCACCAACAGGGAAGGGACAGACTACGAGCAGTACTTC

size: NA
V: TRBV6-4
J: TRBJ2-3
D: TRBD2
CDR3: CASSDSTGGLAGGASTDTQYF
DNA: TGTGCCAGCAGTGACTCAACGGGGGGACTAGCGGGAGGCGCGAGCACAGATACGCAGTATTTT

size: NA
V: TRBV6-6
J: TRBJ2-1
D: NA
CDR3: CASSYSGGRGDEQFF
DNA: TGTGCCAGCAGTTACTCGGGGGGGCGCGGAGATGAGCAGTTCTTC

size: NA
V: TRBV29-1
J: TRBJ2-7
D: TRBD1
CDR3: CSVMRTGGVDEQYF
DNA: TGCAGCGTTATGAGGACAGGGGGCGTAGACGAGCAGTACTTC

size: NA
V: TRBV25-1
J: TRBJ1-1
D: NA
CDR3: CASSESLPRAEAFF
DNA: TGTGCCAGCAGTGAATCCCTCCCGAGGGCTGAAGCTTTCTTT

size: NA
V: TRBV9
J: TRBJ2-5
D: TRBD2
CDR3: CASSTLAGGLKRETQYF
DNA: TGTGCCAGCAGCACCTTAGCGGGAGGGCTAAAGAGAGAGACCCAGTACTTC

size: NA
V: TRBV5-1
J: TRBJ1-2
D: NA
CDR3: CASKPGENYGYTF
DNA: TGCGCCAGCAAACCCGGGGAAAACTATGGCTACACCTTC

size: NA
V: TRBV19
J: TRBJ1-2
D: NA
CDR3: CASSIRTEGNPNYGYTF
DNA: TGTGCCAGTAGTATCCGGACGGAGGGTAATCCTAACTATGGCTACACCTTC

size: NA
V: TRBV5-1
J: TRBJ1-1
D: TRBD1
CDR3: CASSYRQGLGEAFF
DNA: TGCGCCAGCAGCTATAGACAGGGTTTGGGTGAAGCTTTCTTT

size: NA
V: TRBV5-1
J: TRBJ2-7
D: TRBD2
CDR3: CASSLPSGGAFEQYF
DNA: TGCGCCAGCAGCTTGCCCAGCGGGGGGGCCTTCGAGCAGTACTTC

size: NA
V: TRBV6-5
J: TRBJ1-4
D: NA
CDR3: CASSYVAGEKLFF
DNA: TGTGCCAGCAGTTACGTGGCAGGTGAAAAACTGTTTTTT

size: NA
V: TRBV28
J: TRBJ2-3
D: NA
CDR3: CASLTPGTDTQYF
DNA: TGTGCCAGCCTGACTCCCGGCACAGATACGCAGTATTTT

size: NA
V: TRBV7-2
J: TRBJ2-1
D: TRBD1
CDR3: CASSLSRQGSYNEQFF
DNA: TGTGCCAGCAGCCTAAGTCGACAGGGGTCCTACAATGAGCAGTTCTTC

size: NA
V: TRBV2
J: TRBJ1-2
D: NA
CDR3: CASRPWAGASLGYTF
DNA: TGTGCCAGCAGGCCTTGGGCAGGGGCCTCCTTAGGCTACACCTTC

size: NA
V: TRBV30
J: TRBJ2-7
D: NA
CDR3: CAWSRGTSLYEQYF
DNA: TGTGCCTGGAGTCGAGGGACAAGTCTCTACGAGCAGTACTTC

size: NA
V: TRBV5-4
J: TRBJ1-4
D: NA
CDR3: CASSQQGNNEKLFF
DNA: TGTGCCAGCTCTCAACAGGGTAACAATGAAAAACTGTTTTTT

size: NA
V: TRBV19
J: TRBJ2-3
D: TRBD2
CDR3: CASRGGTTDTQYF
DNA: TGTGCCAGTAGGGGCGGGACTACCGATACGCAGTATTTT

size: NA
V: TRBV5-4
J: TRBJ2-3
D: TRBD2
CDR3: CASSLGHMGLATDTQYF
DNA: TGTGCCAGCAGCTTGGGCCACATGGGACTAGCTACAGATACGCAGTATTTT

size: NA
V: TRBV5-4
J: TRBJ2-5
D: TRBD1
CDR3: CASSSGQVETQYF
DNA: TGTGCCAGCAGCTCGGGACAGGTAGAGACCCAGTACTTC

size: NA
V: TRBV7-2
J: TRBJ2-7
D: TRBD2
CDR3: CASSARLAGGRSSYEQYF
DNA: TGTGCCAGCAGCGCCCGACTAGCGGGGGGCCGAAGCTCCTACGAGCAGTACTTC

size: NA
V: TRBV19
J: TRBJ2-7
D: NA
CDR3: CASSISGQGQQYF
DNA: TGTGCCAGTAGTATATCAGGGCAGGGGCAGCAGTACTTC

size: NA
V: TRBV27
J: TRBJ2-5
D: NA
CDR3: CASSFQGETQYF
DNA: TGTGCCAGCAGTTTCCAGGGGGAGACCCAGTACTTC

size: NA
V: TRBV28
J: TRBJ1-2
D: NA
CDR3: CASSLVGPGYGYTF
DNA: TGTGCCAGCAGTTTAGTGGGGCCCGGCTATGGCTACACCTTC

size: NA
V: TRBV28
J: TRBJ1-2
D: NA
CDR3: CASTLKVRGLGYTF
DNA: TGTGCCAGCACCCTAAAGGTCAGGGGCTTGGGCTACACCTTC

size: NA
V: TRBV19
J: TRBJ1-5
D: NA
CDR3: CASSIERGQPQHF
DNA: TGTGCCAGTAGTATAGAAAGGGGTCAGCCCCAGCATTTT

size: NA
V: TRBV28
J: TRBJ1-1
D: NA
CDR3: CASSSLDMNTEAFF
DNA: TGTGCCAGCAGTTCTCTTGACATGAACACTGAAGCTTTCTTT

size: NA
V: TRBV5-1
J: TRBJ2-2
D: TRBD2
CDR3: CASSPGGTGELFF
DNA: TGCGCCAGCAGCCCGGGGGGCACCGGGGAGCTGTTTTTT

size: NA
V: TRBV12-1
J: TRBJ2-3
D: NA
CDR3: CASSFNEGTDTQYF
DNA: TGTGCCAGCAGCTTTAATGAGGGCACAGATACGCAGTATTTT

size: NA
V: TRBV5-1
J: TRBJ2-3
D: NA
CDR3: CASRGLHTDTQYF
DNA: TGCGCCAGCAGGGGACTGCACACAGATACGCAGTATTTT

size: NA
V: TRBV7-6
J: TRBJ2-4
D: TRBD1
CDR3: CASSSGTGRNIQYF
DNA: TGTGCCAGCAGCTCCGGGACAGGGAGAAACATTCAGTACTTC

size: NA
V: TRBV5-4
J: TRBJ2-1
D: TRBD2
CDR3: CASSSLAGMGHNEQFF
DNA: TGTGCCAGCAGCTCCTTAGCGGGAATGGGCCACAATGAGCAGTTCTTC

size: once
V: TRBV7-8
J: TRBJ1-2
D: NA
CDR3: CASSSGPSYGYTF
DNA: TGTGCCAGCAGCTCTGGGCCCAGCTATGGCTACACCTTC

size: NA
V: TRBV6-4
J: TRBJ2-7
D: TRBD1
CDR3: CASSTRQGHEQYF
DNA: TGTGCCAGCAGTACTCGACAGGGCCACGAGCAGTACTTC

size: NA
V: TRBV29-1
J: TRBJ2-7
D: TRBD2
CDR3: CSAGLAGAYEQYF
DNA: TGCAGCGCAGGACTAGCGGGAGCCTACGAGCAGTACTTC

size: NA
V: TRBV5-1
J: TRBJ2-1
D: NA
CDR3: CASSTLGGTYNEQFF
DNA: TGCGCCAGCAGCACCCTAGGCGGGACTTACAATGAGCAGTTCTTC

size: NA
V: TRBV6-5
J: TRBJ1-3
D: NA
CDR3: CASSPRGGNTIYF
DNA: TGTGCCAGCAGTCCGCGGGGGGGGAACACCATATATTTT

size: NA
V: TRBV6-5
J: TRBJ2-3
D: NA
CDR3: CASSYGSVSDTQYF
DNA: TGTGCCAGCAGTTACGGCTCTGTCTCGGATACGCAGTATTTT

size: once
V: TRBV19
J: TRBJ2-7
D: NA
CDR3: CASSTQSKGYGSYEQYF
DNA: TGTGCCAGTAGTACGCAGTCTAAGGGGTACGGCTCCTACGAGCAGTACTTC

size: NA
V: TRBV6-1
J: TRBJ2-7
D: NA
CDR3: CASSEAGRSTYEQYF
DNA: TGTGCCAGCAGTGAAGCTGGCAGGTCCACCTACGAGCAGTACTTC

size: few
V: TRBV19
J: TRBJ1-1
D: NA
CDR3: CASSPTVGGGLEAFF
DNA: TGTGCCAGTAGTCCAACCGTCGGGGGGGGACTTGAAGCTTTCTTT

size: NA
V: TRBV9
J: TRBJ2-1
D: NA
CDR3: CASSPFQGAQFF
DNA: TGTGCCAGCAGCCCTTTTCAAGGAGCTCAGTTCTTC

size: few
V: TRBV5-4
J: TRBJ2-3
D: NA
CDR3: CASSLVGNGGGESTDTQYF
DNA: TGTGCCAGCAGCTTGGTAGGCAATGGTGGCGGGGAGAGCACAGATACGCAGTATTTT

size: NA
V: TRBV5-4
J: TRBJ2-2
D: TRBD2
CDR3: CASSSVAGGGTGELFF
DNA: TGTGCCAGCAGCTCGGTAGCGGGGGGAGGTACCGGGGAGCTGTTTTTT